One sample yielded the 29 T cell receptor beta chains listed below, sequenced in a study of cytomegalovirus exposure and HLA in healthy donors. The study ran its PCR with 60 Vbeta and 13 Jbeta primers. The repertoire was sequenced with immunoSEQ multiplex PCR; TCRdb's copy has only in-frame clones and lacks some. The top ten clones hold 0.24% of a sample with under 250,000 clones, approximately 81% of them seen once. Sequences were obtained from PBMCs. The receptors come from a girl aged 2 to 10 in good health and CMV-seronegative.

The chain is built from TRBV6-4 and TRBJ2-5; TRBD2 is a possible D gene (6 bases). This CDR3 region has 14 residues. Germline V lookup: CDR1 MRHNA, CDR2 SNTAGT. V gave up 7 bases and J gave up 4 bases, with 16 bases separating them. The CDR3 protein is CASILRLGGETQYF. The CDR3 DNA reads as TGTGCCAGCATCCTAAGGTTGGGGGGAGAGACCCAGTACTTC.

For this clone: This specimen includes other DNA sequences encoding the same CDR3. The rearrangement joins TRBV10-2 to TRBJ1-2; D uncertain. CDR3 length equals 13 residues. Germline CDR1 reads WSHSY; CDR2 reads SAAADI. The V end lost 3 bases, the J end lost 3 bases, and 8 bases lay between the germline ends. CDR3 sequence (DNA): TGCGCCAGCAGTGACCAGGCGCACTATGGCTACACCTTC. This codes for CASSDQAHYGYTF.

The rearrangement joins TRBV6-6 to TRBJ2-5; D possibly corresponds to TRBD2 (6 bases). The CDR3 length is 12 residues. CDR1 MNHNY and CDR2 SVGAGI come from the germline V gene (reference sequence). Trimming took 6 bases from V and 5 from J, leaving 10 bases between them. The CDR3 spells CASSGSHETQYF. In DNA form, the CDR3 reads TGTGCCAGCAGCGGGAGCCATGAGACCCAGTACTTC.

The chain joins TRBV6-5 to TRBJ1-2; possible D gene TRBD1, 5 bases. This CDR3 region has 14 residues. Looked up from germline, CDR1 is MNHEY and CDR2 is SVGAGI. V was clipped by 4 bases and J by 4 bases, with 13 bases between them. This chain's CDR3 is CASSSLAGPYGYTF. The DNA for the CDR3 is TGTGCCAGCAGTTCACTCGCAGGGCCCTATGGCTACACCTTC.

The J gene is TRBJ1-4, the V gene TRBV25-1, with unresolved D. CDR3 size: 11 residues. Trimming removed 8 bases at V and 7 bases at J, with 8 bases between. Looked up from germline, CDR1 is MGHDK and CDR2 is SYGVNS. This chain's CDR3 is CASGRSEKLFF. The CDR3 DNA is TGTGCCAGCGGTAGAAGTGAAAAACTGTTTTTT.

The rearrangement links TRBV29-1 to TRBJ1-4; TRBD1 might be the D (6 bases). V lost 7 bases to trimming and J lost 11 bases, with 17 bases between them. CDR3 length: 12 residues. Germline CDR1 SQVTM, CDR2 ANQGSEA. The CDR3 nucleotides are TGCAGCGCCATCGACAGGTCTGAGAAACTGTTTTTT. It specifies CSAIDRSEKLFF.

This rearrangement joins TRBV6-5 to TRBJ1-1; TRBD1 matches 11 bases. In germline, CDR1 is MNHEY, CDR2 SVGAGI. The CDR3 runs 15 residues. With V trimmed by 5 bases and J by 4 bases, 6 bases remained unmatched. CDR3 sequence (DNA): TGTGCCAGCAGTCTACGAGGGACAGGGGGCACTGAAGCTTTCTTT. It codes for CASSLRGTGGTEAFF.

The chain joins TRBV7-9 to TRBJ2-2; 12 positions match TRBD2. Germline-derived CDR1 and CDR2 are SEHNR and FQNEAQ (reference sequence). J was trimmed by 4 bases and V by 10 bases; bases with no gene match: 4. There are 14 residues in the CDR3. CDR3 bases: TGTGCCACCACGACTAGCGGGGGCACCGGGGAGCTGTTTTTT. This codes for CATTTSGGTGELFF.

This clone was seen a single time. The genes are TRBV11-1 and TRBJ2-3; 8 bases align to TRBD2. Germline V CDR1 and CDR2: SGHAT, FQDESV (reference sequence). The CDR3 runs to 16 residues. Trimming removed 5 bases from V and 2 bases from J; junction bases left unmatched: 9. In DNA form, the CDR3 reads TGTGCCAGCAGCCCGCCGGGGGGGAGAGTCACAGATACGCAGTATTTT. It yields the protein CASSPPGGRVTDTQYF.

The chain uses TRBV11-2 and TRBJ1-3; unclear D gene. Germline V gene data show CDR1 as SGHAT and CDR2 as FQNNGV. V lost 3 bases, J lost 7 bases, and 7 bases lay in between. CDR3 length equals 12 residues. The CDR3 sequence is CASSFVANTIYF. CDR3 sequence (DNA): TGTGCCAGCAGCTTTGTAGCTAACACCATATATTTT.

This chain connects TRBV6-6 to TRBJ2-3; TRBD2 agrees at 8 bases. This CDR3 is 14 amino acids long. V lost 8 bases to trimming and J lost 1 base; unmatched junction nucleotides: 5. Germline V lookup: CDR1 MNHNY, CDR2 SVGAGI (reference sequence). CDR3 protein: CASRDSGGTDTQYF. The CDR3 coding sequence is TGTGCCAGCCGGGATAGCGGGGGCACAGATACGCAGTATTTT.

The chain joins TRBV5-1 to TRBJ2-3; 14 bases match TRBD2. The CDR3 contains 18 residues. Germline V gene sequence: CDR1 SGHRS, CDR2 YFSETQ. After removal of 1 base from V and 5 bases from J, the junction contained 9 bases not matched to a gene. The CDR3 sequence is CASSLTRLAGGRGDTQYF. The CDR3 DNA reads as TGCGCCAGCAGCTTGACAAGACTAGCGGGGGGGCGGGGAGATACGCAGTATTTT.

The rearrangement joins TRBV6-6 to TRBJ2-4; 10 bases line up with TRBD2. CDR3 length: 14 amino acids. In germline, CDR1 is MNHNY, CDR2 SVGAGI (reference sequence). After removal of 8 bases from V and 6 bases from J, the junction contained 7 bases not matched to a gene. CDR3 in DNA: TGTGCCAGCGAGGTTAAGCGGGAGGGAAACATTCAGTACTTC. It codes for CASEVKREGNIQYF.

This clone has more than one count but fewer than ten. V usage is TRBV11-2 and J usage is TRBJ2-3; TRBD2 matches 7 bases. The CDR3 has 17 amino acids. J was trimmed by 2 bases and V by 0 bases; bases with no gene match: 8. Germline V gene sequence: CDR1 SGHAT, CDR2 FQNNGV. For the CDR3, the DNA is TGTGCCAGCAGCTTAGATTGGATTAGCGGGTCCACAGATACGCAGTATTTT. It yields the protein CASSLDWISGSTDTQYF.

The chain has TRBV5-4 and TRBJ2-7; TRBD2 is a possible D gene (6 bases). V lost 0 bases to trimming and J lost 3 bases, with 13 bases between them. The CDR3 is made up of 15 amino acids. Germline lookup yields CDR1 SGHNT and CDR2 YYREEE (reference sequence). The CDR3 nucleotides are TGTGCCAGCAGCTTGGCCGGAGGGTCTGGCTACGAGCAGTACTTC. Translation: CASSLAGGSGYEQYF.

The chain links TRBV6-4 to TRBJ1-1, with D hard to call. Trimming removed 6 bases from V and 0 bases from J, with 8 bases in between. The CDR3 spans 13 residues. Germline lookup yields CDR1 MRHNA and CDR2 SNTAGT. Here the CDR3 reads CASSKEMNTEAFF. The CDR3 DNA reads as TGTGCCAGCAGCAAAGAGATGAACACTGAAGCTTTCTTT.

The chain joins TRBV10-3 to TRBJ2-5; weak D call: TRBD2 (6 bases). The closer fit of TRBJ2-7 to the DNA end suggests the J call may be wrong. Germline loops: CDR1 ENHRY, CDR2 SYGVKD. The CDR3 totals 15 residues. The DNA for the CDR3 is TGTGCCATCAGTTATGGGACCGGGAGCTCCTACGAGCAGTACTTC. This sequence encodes CAISYGTGSSYEQYF.

V usage is TRBV10-3 and J usage is TRBJ1-1, with TRBD1 as a possible D gene (6 bases). Germline CDR1 ENHRY, CDR2 SYGVKD. Trimming shortened V by 6 bases and J by 2 bases, and 22 bases separated the two germline ends. The length of the CDR3 is 17 residues. DNA for the CDR3: TGTGCCATCAGCCCCTTTAAGGATGGGGGCCTAAACACTGAAGCTTTCTTT. It is translated as CAISPFKDGGLNTEAFF.

The CDR3 protein is CASSLLRNTGELFF. CDR3 nucleotides: TGCGCCAGCAGCTTGCTCAGAAACACCGGGGAGCTGTTTTTT. V is TRBV5-1 and J is TRBJ2-2; no firm D call. V lost 1 base, J lost 2 bases, and 6 bases lay in between. CDR1 is SGHRS and CDR2 is YFSETQ in the germline V gene. The CDR3 runs to 14 residues.

This rearrangement joins TRBV29-1 to TRBJ1-1; D gene ambiguous. Germline V gene data show CDR1 as SQVTM and CDR2 as ANQGSEA. Trimming cost V 2 bases and J 1 base, with 11 bases left between them. The CDR3 runs to 14 residues. The DNA for the CDR3 is TGCAGCGTTGAAAATTACAGTCCGAACACTGAAGCTTTCTTT. Translation gives CSVENYSPNTEAFF. The full variable domain, in which reference TRBV29-1 and TRBJ1-1 provide the parts outside the CDR3, is SAVISQKPSRDICQRGTSLTIQCQVDSQVTMMFWYRQQPGQSLTLIATANQGSEATYESGFVIDKFPISRPNLTFSTLTVSNMSPEDSSIYLCSVENYSPNTEAFFGQGTRLTVV.

The chain couples TRBV6-1 to TRBJ2-7; D is perhaps TRBD1 (5 bases). Germline V gene sequence: CDR1 MNHNS, CDR2 SASEGT. The V gene lost 7 bases and the J gene lost 7 bases, with 11 bases spanning the gap. This CDR3 has 11 amino acids. In nucleotides, the CDR3 is TGTGCCAGCACCACAGGATCGGAGCAGTACTTC. It encodes CASTTGSEQYF.

The V and J genes are TRBV30 and TRBJ2-7; 11 bases are a match to TRBD2. The end of the DNA is better explained by TRBJ2-1, so the J call may be wrong. Germline V CDR1 and CDR2: GTSNPN, SVGIG (reference sequence). The CDR3 extends over 16 amino acids. The CDR3 loop reads CAWGSGRAVSYNEQFF. The CDR3 DNA sequence: TGTGCCTGGGGTAGCGGGAGGGCCGTCTCCTACAATGAGCAGTTCTTC.

The chain uses TRBV6-6 and TRBJ2-3, with a weak D call TRBD2 (5 bases). Germline CDR1 reads MNHNY; CDR2 reads SVGAGI (reference sequence). V lost 4 bases, J lost 0 bases, and 11 bases lay in between. This CDR3 is 15 amino acids long. The CDR3 spells CASSFGRGSTDTQYF. The CDR3 nucleotides read TGTGCCAGCAGTTTTGGGAGAGGGAGCACAGATACGCAGTATTTT.

The sample holds one count of this clone. The chain has TRBV6-1 and TRBJ2-3, with TRBD2 matching 10 bases. Germline V gene data show CDR1 as MNHNS and CDR2 as SASEGT. This CDR3 comprises 15 residues. The junction had 7 bases not matched to a gene; V was cut back by 5 bases and J by 5 bases. The CDR3 DNA reads as TGTGCCAGCAGTCTACTAGCGGGGACAGGAGATACGCAGTATTTT. Translation gives CASSLLAGTGDTQYF.

This clone has a single count. CDR3 residues: CASSWDIANEKLFF. The CDR3 DNA is TGTGCCAGCAGCTGGGACATTGCTAATGAAAAACTGTTTTTT. The chain has TRBV7-9 and TRBJ1-4; D is possibly TRBD1 (6 bases). V lost 4 bases and J lost 3, with 9 bases in between. The CDR3 totals 14 residues. The germline V gene has CDR1 SEHNR and CDR2 FQNEAQ (reference sequence). Together with reference TRBV7-9 and TRBJ1-4, the CDR3 gives the full variable domain: DTGVSQNPRHKITKRGQNVTFRCDPISEHNRLYWYRQTLGQGPEFLTYFQNEAQLEKSRLLSDRFSAERPKGSFSTLEIQRTEQGDSAMYLCASSWDIANEKLFFGSGTQLSVL.

The chain combines TRBV7-9 with TRBJ2-5, with TRBD1 as a possible D gene (6 bases). The CDR3 contains 16 residues. From germline, CDR1 is SEHNR and CDR2 FQNEAQ (reference sequence). V lost 6 bases and J lost 2, with 19 bases in between. DNA for the CDR3: TGTGCCAGCAGTTCTCGAACAGGGAAAACTCAAGAGACCCAGTACTTC. Translating it yields CASSSRTGKTQETQYF.

The V gene is TRBV25-1, the J gene TRBJ1-1; D is possibly TRBD1 (5 bases). Between the trimmed V and J ends, which lost 1 base and 6 bases, there was a span of 9 bases. This CDR3 is built from 13 residues. Germline loops: CDR1 MGHDK, CDR2 SYGVNS. In nucleotides, the CDR3 is TGTGCCAGCAGTGAATTTGACAGCCCTGAAGCTTTCTTT. This sequence encodes CASSEFDSPEAFF.

The chain recombines TRBV25-1 with TRBJ1-3; D ambiguous. The germline V gene encodes CDR1 MGHDK and CDR2 SYGVNS. The germline V and J ends were trimmed by 4 bases and 1 base, with 14 bases remaining between them. The CDR3 extends over 16 amino acids. CDR3 sequence: CASSGYIAGSGNTIYF. In DNA form, the CDR3 reads TGTGCCAGCAGTGGTTATATCGCGGGGTCTGGAAACACCATATATTTT.

Here the CDR3 DNA reads TGTGCCAGCAGCGTAGCGGGGGGGCGGGGAGAGACCCAGTACTTC. Its protein product is CASSVAGGRGETQYF. The chain has TRBV9 and TRBJ2-5; TRBD2 matches 8 bases. The V gene end was trimmed by 0 bases and the J gene end by 4 bases; junction bases not matched to a gene: 5. CDR3 length: 15 amino acids. Germline V gene data show CDR1 as SGDLS and CDR2 as YYNGEE.